The clone carrying this T cell receptor (beta chain) was observed a few times. Trimming cost V 3 bases and J 3 bases; bases outside gene matches: 5. The CDR3 consists of 16 residues. Per the germline V gene, CDR1 is LGHDT and CDR2 is YNNKEL (reference sequence). The entry originates in a study of early T cells in non-severe SARS-CoV-2 infection. Study background: Sequencing input comprised bulk RNA from unsorted whole blood; chain pairing was not available.

TCRdb processed the 5' RACE reads anew with MiXCR; each CDR3 protein has one entry. The table has 63,000 or so distinct CDR3 sequences, over 9.5% seen once. This chain uses TRBV3-1 with TRBJ2-1; 10 bases are a match to TRBD2. The sequence came from an adult who was a healthcare worker with PCR-confirmed SARS-CoV-2 infection or an uninfected control (not recorded which). The source material was whole blood, sampled at baseline. CDR3 amino acids: CASSQATSGVYNEQFF. CDR3 in DNA: TGTGCCAGCAGCCAGGCAACTAGCGGGGTCTACAATGAGCAGTTCTTC.